This T cell receptor (beta chain) was identified in a study of shared clonotypes between healthy human individuals. The CDR3 runs 16 residues. V was pared by 7 bases and J by 2 bases, with 21 bases between. The germline V gene encodes CDR1 SGHRS and CDR2 YFSETQ. Some clones are missing from TCRdb's copy, which holds only in-frame ones; the method was immunoSEQ multiplex PCR. The sample consists of around 700,000 clones, roughly 72% of them appearing once. This chain joins TRBV5-1 and TRBJ2-5; D might be TRBD2 (6 bases). This TCR came from a woman in her twenties or thirties in good health. The specimen was memory CD4+ T cells sorted from blood. Subset specified: CD45RA-negative fraction. Here the CDR3 DNA reads TGCGCCAGCCCTCGCGGCGGGGCGGAGGGACAAGAGACCCAGTACTTC. Translation: CASPRGGAEGQETQYF. Using reference TRBV5-1 and TRBJ2-5 for the parts outside the CDR3, the full variable domain is KAGVTQTPRYLIKTRGQQVTLSCSPISGHRSVSWYQQTPGQGLQFLFEYFSETQRNKGNFPGRFSGRQFSNSRSEMNVSTLELGDSALYLCASPRGGAEGQETQYFGPGTRLLVL.